This T cell receptor beta chain is drawn from a study of blood T cell repertoires in COVID-19. Study overall: The United States, Italy and Spain provided the acute and convalescent COVID-19 samples. Nucleic acid was either cDNA or gDNA, and it came from T cells, B-cell-depleted T cells, or PBMCs.

CDR1 is SGHNT and CDR2 is YYREEE in the germline V gene (reference sequence). V shed 3 bases, J shed 6 bases, and the junction held 5 bases outside the gene matches. The CDR3 is 15 amino acids. In the original workflow: Reference gene primer amplification in the assay estimated nucleated cell counts. Clones were sequenced by immunoSEQ multiplex PCR, and TCRdb holds only the in-frame ones, with some missing. V and J calls and clone size are given by that table; D and trimming were obtained from the DNA. The data show 200,000 to 250,000 clones, with roughly 88% seen just once and roughly 2.3% held by the top ten.

The receptor's source is a young man who had recovered from COVID-19. J is TRBJ2-1 and V is TRBV5-4; 11 bases align to TRBD1. The sequenced material came from peripheral blood. For the CDR3, the DNA is TGTGCCAGCAGCTGGGACAGGGGGAAGGGCAATGAGCAGTTCTTC. Its translation is CASSWDRGKGNEQFF.